These 21 T cell receptor beta chains were sequenced from one sample in a study of technical replicates of blood from four donors. Measured with immunoSEQ multiplex PCR; TCRdb has only the in-frame clones, and not every one. Of about 94,000 clones in the sample, approximately 96% were seen once. Sequencing used T cells isolated from PBMCs. The receptors stem from a human donor in good health.

This clone appeared once. V usage is TRBV6-5 and J usage is TRBJ2-5, with a tentative D call TRBD1 (5 bases). The germline V gene encodes CDR1 MNHEY and CDR2 SVGAGI. Trimming removed 0 bases from V and 4 bases from J, with 9 bases in between. CDR3 length: 14 residues. The CDR3 DNA sequence: TGTGCCAGCAGTTACTCGAGGCAGGGAGAGACCCAGTACTTC. It is translated as CASSYSRQGETQYF.

The chain couples TRBV2 to TRBJ1-6, with D tentatively TRBD1 (5 bases). CDR3 length: 13 residues. Between the trimmed V and J ends, which lost 3 bases and 5 bases, there was a span of 5 bases. Germline values: CDR1 SNHLY, CDR2 FYNNEI. The CDR3 DNA reads TGTGCCAGCAGTGAGACAGATAATTCACCCCTCCACTTT. As protein: CASSETDNSPLHF.

The chain joins TRBV27 to TRBJ1-2, with 7 bases fitting TRBD1. This CDR3 is 14 amino acids long. Germline V gene sequence: CDR1 MNHEY, CDR2 SMNVEV (reference sequence). V was clipped by 7 bases and J by 2 bases; unmatched bases: 7. CDR3 nucleotides: TGTGCCAGCAATCCACCGGGACAGAACTATGGCTACACCTTC. Protein: CASNPPGQNYGYTF.

V and J are TRBV27 and TRBJ2-1; 8 bases align to TRBD2. The CDR3 contains 12 residues. V dropped 7 bases and J dropped 6; count of bases not matched to a gene: 2. Germline V lookup: CDR1 MNHEY, CDR2 SMNVEV (reference sequence). The CDR3 is CASMGLVNEQFF. In DNA form, the CDR3 reads TGTGCCAGCATGGGACTAGTCAATGAGCAGTTCTTC.

V gene TRBV25-1 combines with J gene TRBJ2-2; D uncertain. The CDR3 has 12 amino acids. Germline V CDR1 and CDR2: MGHDK, SYGVNS. Trimming shortened V by 1 base and J by 5 bases, and 2 bases separated the two germline ends. The CDR3 sequence: CASSESTGELFF. The CDR3 region has the DNA TGTGCCAGCAGTGAATCAACCGGGGAGCTGTTTTTT.

The V and J genes are TRBV7-6 and TRBJ2-1, with 14 bases that match TRBD2. J gave up 2 bases and V 5 bases, and 17 bases lay outside the gene matches. The length of the CDR3 is 21 residues. Germline V CDR1 and CDR2: SGHVS, FNYEAQ. Written as DNA, the CDR3 is TGTGCCAGCAGCCCCTACAAGAGGGGACTAGCGGGAGTAGTCGCCTACAATGAGCAGTTCTTC. Translating it yields CASSPYKRGLAGVVAYNEQFF.

This clone has more than one count but fewer than ten. The chain links TRBV13 to TRBJ2-2; 7 positions match TRBD2. CDR3 length: 18 amino acids. From germline, CDR1 is PRHDT and CDR2 FYEKMQ (reference sequence). V dropped 1 base and J dropped 1; count of bases not matched to a gene: 9. This CDR3 reads CASSLDGGSHRNTGELFF. The CDR3 DNA reads TGTGCCAGCAGCTTAGACGGCGGGAGCCATCGGAACACCGGGGAGCTGTTTTTT.

V is TRBV9 and J is TRBJ2-1; TRBD2 aligns across 7 bases. The trim removed 3 bases at V and 3 bases at J, leaving 9 bases unmatched. Germline V gene sequence: CDR1 SGDLS, CDR2 YYNGEE. The CDR3 loop spans 16 amino acids. CDR3 residues: CASSAFNRDYYNEQFF. For the CDR3, the DNA is TGTGCCAGCAGCGCATTTAACCGGGACTACTACAATGAGCAGTTCTTC.

The rearrangement joins TRBV7-9 to TRBJ2-3; tentative D call: TRBD2 (5 bases). CDR3 length: 15 amino acids. Trimming stripped 5 bases from V and 2 bases from J, with 14 bases between. Germline assignment: CDR1 SEHNR and CDR2 FQNEAQ (reference sequence). CDR3 protein: CASSPPRGFTDTQYF. CDR3 nucleotides: TGTGCCAGCAGCCCCCCCCGGGGTTTCACAGATACGCAGTATTTT. The whole variable domain, remainder taken from reference TRBV7-9 and TRBJ2-3, is DTGVSQNPRHKITKRGQNVTFRCDPISEHNRLYWYRQTLGQGPEFLTYFQNEAQLEKSRLLSDRFSAERPKGSFSTLEIQRTEQGDSAMYLCASSPPRGFTDTQYFGPGTRLTVL.

A few counts support this clone. This chain uses TRBV4-1 with TRBJ2-1; the match to TRBD2 covers 13 bases. Looked up from germline, CDR1 is MGHRA and CDR2 is YSYEKL. This CDR3 contains 18 residues. Trimming cost V 3 bases and J 7 bases; bases outside gene matches: 12. CDR3 sequence (DNA): TGCGCCAGCAGCCACGGGACTAGCGGGAACACCAGGAGTAATGAGCAGTTCTTC. This gives the protein CASSHGTSGNTRSNEQFF.

This rearrangement joins TRBV2 to TRBJ2-2; D unclear. Trimming removed 2 bases at V and 0 bases at J, with 10 bases between. In germline, CDR1 is SNHLY, CDR2 FYNNEI. The CDR3 runs 16 residues. Here the CDR3 DNA reads TGTGCCAGCAGTGAACCCACATTCGCGAACACCGGGGAGCTGTTTTTT. Protein: CASSEPTFANTGELFF.

For the CDR3, the DNA is TGTGCCAGTAGTATGACGACAGGGGGCAACACTGAAGCTTTCTTT. Translated: CASSMTTGGNTEAFF. This sequence joins TRBV19 and TRBJ1-1; TRBD1 agrees at 10 bases. The V segment lost 3 bases and the J segment 2 bases; nucleotides outside the gene matches: 3. CDR3 length: 15 residues. Germline V gene sequence: CDR1 LNHDA, CDR2 SQIVND (reference sequence).

The V and J genes are TRBV5-1 and TRBJ2-7, with TRBD2 matching over 7 bases. Trimming took 3 bases from V and 0 from J; bases not matched to a gene: 3. Germline assignment: CDR1 SGHRS and CDR2 YFSETQ. CDR3 length: 14 residues. Here the CDR3 DNA reads TGCGCCAGCAGCTCGACGGGGGGCTCCTACGAGCAGTACTTC. Translating it yields CASSSTGGSYEQYF.

This clone was detected once. The gene calls are TRBV2 and TRBJ2-3, with 11 nucleotides matching TRBD1. Germline CDR1 reads SNHLY; CDR2 reads FYNNEI. The CDR3 covers 16 residues. V was pared by 4 bases and J by 4 bases, with 7 bases of the junction left unmatched. CDR3 amino acids: CASSVLGQGASDTQYF. CDR3 sequence (DNA): TGTGCCAGCAGTGTCCTTGGACAGGGGGCGTCAGATACGCAGTATTTT.

The chain carries TRBV30 and TRBJ1-6; weak D call: TRBD1 (5 bases). Germline loops: CDR1 GTSNPN, CDR2 SVGIG (reference sequence). CDR3 length equals 14 residues. With 0 bases removed from V and 7 bases from J, the gap between germline ends came to 10 bases. CDR3 residues: CAWSVGRVNSPLHF. CDR3 in DNA: TGTGCCTGGAGTGTCGGCAGGGTCAATTCACCCCTCCACTTT. Complete variable domain (other parts from reference TRBV30 and TRBJ1-6): SQTIHQWPATLVQPVGSPLSLECTVEGTSNPNLYWYRQAAGRGLQLLFYSVGIGQISSEVPQNLSASRPQDRQFILSSKKLLLSDSGFYLCAWSVGRVNSPLHFGNGTRLTVT.

Here the CDR3 reads CASSLQGDTEAFF. CDR3 bases: TGTGCCAGCAGCTTACAGGGGGACACTGAAGCTTTCTTT. The chain couples TRBV7-9 to TRBJ1-1, with TRBD1 identical over 7 bases. Germline CDR1 and CDR2: SEHNR and FQNEAQ (reference sequence). The trim removed 2 bases at V and 3 bases at J, leaving 0 bases unmatched. CDR3 length: 13 amino acids.

V usage is TRBV11-3 and J usage is TRBJ2-3; 7 bases align to TRBD2. J gave up 2 bases and V 5 bases, and 10 bases lay outside the gene matches. Germline values: CDR1 SGHNT, CDR2 YENEEA. This CDR3 is built from 16 residues. CDR3 loop: CASSTSGLGATDTQYF. Here the CDR3 DNA reads TGTGCCAGCAGCACAAGCGGACTAGGTGCCACAGATACGCAGTATTTT.

This clone was detected once. The chain recombines TRBV10-2 with TRBJ2-1; TRBD2 aligns across 7 bases. The V and J ends lost 3 bases and 7 bases, in that order; junction bases with no gene match: 9. The CDR3 length is 15 residues. From germline, CDR1 is WSHSY and CDR2 SAAADI. The CDR3 loop is CASSEARGVINEQFF. In DNA, the CDR3 is TGCGCCAGCAGTGAAGCCCGGGGGGTGATAAATGAGCAGTTCTTC.

The chain carries TRBV2 and TRBJ1-4; D not resolved. The CDR3 runs to 12 residues. Germline V gene sequence: CDR1 SNHLY, CDR2 FYNNEI. Between the trimmed V and J ends, which lost 5 bases and 8 bases, there was a span of 9 bases. This chain's CDR3 is CASSLDGEKLFF. The DNA of the CDR3 is TGTGCCAGCAGTCTAGACGGAGAAAAACTGTTTTTT.

The J gene is TRBJ2-2, the V gene TRBV7-3; 13 bases are a match to TRBD2. CDR1 is SGHTA and CDR2 is FQGTGA in the germline V gene. With V trimmed by 5 bases and J by 6 bases, 3 bases remained unmatched. CDR3 length: 15 residues. The CDR3 reads CASSPGTSGAGELFF. The CDR3 DNA follows: TGTGCCAGCAGCCCCGGGACTAGCGGGGCCGGGGAGCTGTTTTTT.

The V and J genes are TRBV5-6 and TRBJ2-2; D might be TRBD1 (6 bases). The germline V and J ends were trimmed by 1 base and 5 bases, with 15 bases remaining between them. The CDR3 covers 16 residues. Germline V gives CDR1 SGHDT, CDR2 YYEEEE. This CDR3 is CASSLLQGKRTGELFF. In DNA, the CDR3 is TGTGCCAGCAGCTTGTTACAGGGAAAAAGGACCGGGGAGCTGTTTTTT.